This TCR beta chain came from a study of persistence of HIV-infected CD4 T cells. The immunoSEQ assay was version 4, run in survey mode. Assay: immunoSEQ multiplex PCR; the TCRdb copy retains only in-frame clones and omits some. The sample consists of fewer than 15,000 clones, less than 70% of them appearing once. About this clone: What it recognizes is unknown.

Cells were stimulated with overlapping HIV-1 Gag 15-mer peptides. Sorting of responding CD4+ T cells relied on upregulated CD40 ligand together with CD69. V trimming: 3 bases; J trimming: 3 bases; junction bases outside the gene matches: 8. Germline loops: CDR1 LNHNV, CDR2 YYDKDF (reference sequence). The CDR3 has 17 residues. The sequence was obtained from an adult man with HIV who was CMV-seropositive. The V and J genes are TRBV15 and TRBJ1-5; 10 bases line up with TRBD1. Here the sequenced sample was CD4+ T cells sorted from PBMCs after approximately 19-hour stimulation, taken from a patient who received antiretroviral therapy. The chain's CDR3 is CATSRTGTGADNQPQHF. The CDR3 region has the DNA TGTGCCACCAGCAGGACCGGGACAGGGGCCGACAATCAGCCCCAGCATTTT.